This T cell receptor beta chain was documented in a study of T cell repertoires in cytomegalovirus infection. Study context: Indications of both CMV infection and matching HLA type were provided by public TCR beta signatures. Broader study findings: Of the TCR beta families, the public ones yielded a cumulative frequency that identified carriers of CMV plus the relevant HLA. CMV-specific TCR beta clonotypes restricted by HLA-C were the ones dominating the ex vivo response.

The CDR3 sequence is 12 residues long. With 5 bases removed from V and 9 bases from J, the gap between germline ends came to 8 bases. The germline gives CDR1 SGHTA, CDR2 FQGTGA. This clonotype was recorded at least ten times. Its antigen is undetermined. MiXCR, run by TCRdb on the reads, gives a single entry per CDR3 protein. The sample includes hundreds of thousands of distinct CDR3 sequences, about 11% of them seen just once. The source is a human donor in good health (CMV status not recorded). Some clones in this sample may be carry-over from other donors' samples. The chain joins TRBV7-3 to TRBJ1-6; no clear D gene. What was sequenced was PBMCs. In nucleotides, the CDR3 is TGTGCCAGCAGCCGCGTTGGTTCACCCCTCCACTTT. Translated: CASSRVGSPLHF.